A selection of T cell receptor beta chains follows, all from one sample in a study of blood T cell repertoires in COVID-19. The protocol was immunoSEQ multiplex PCR, while the TCRdb copy is restricted to in-frame clones and leaves out a portion. The top ten hold around 12% of the sample, which has hundreds of thousands of clones, 88% seen once. The sequencing sample was made of peripheral blood. These TCRs come from a woman aged 50 to 60 with COVID-19, enrolled during active disease. Both conserved end residues are part of each CDR3. D genes are given only for firm matches. Some rows have no size entry. The others give once, few or many, or a class for an expanded clone.

few TRBD1 TRBJ2-2 TRBV5-1 CASSLTGTANTGELFF TGCGCCAGCAGCCTGACCGGGACAGCGAACACCGGGGAGCTGTTTTTT
. . TRBJ1-1 TRBV6-1 CASSEGGVMNTEAFF TGTGCCAGCAGTGAAGGGGGGGTCATGAACACTGAAGCTTTCTTT
. TRBD2 TRBJ2-1 TRBV28 CASSPIAGGAYNEQFF TGTGCCAGCAGTCCGATAGCGGGAGGGGCCTACAATGAGCAGTTCTTC
. . TRBJ1-2 TRBV12-3/TRBV12-4 CATAQAASYGYTF TGTGCCACTGCACAGGCGGCTTCCTATGGCTACACCTTC
. . TRBJ2-2 TRBV6-2/TRBV6-3 CASSYVGVSGELFF TGTGCCAGCAGTTACGTCGGGGTCAGCGGGGAGCTGTTTTTT
. . TRBJ1-6 TRBV5-1 CASSLGQDGRAPLHF TGCGCCAGCAGCTTGGGACAGGATGGGAGGGCACCCCTCCACTTT
few . TRBJ1-3 TRBV25-1 CASSAVGSSGNTIYF TGTGCCAGCAGTGCTGTGGGGAGCAGCGGAAACACCATATATTTT
. . TRBJ2-3 TRBV2 CAILSWGVSTQYF TGTGCCATCCTTTCTTGGGGGGTATCTACGCAGTATTTT
. TRBD2 TRBJ2-1 TRBV5-1 CASSFGGGNYNEQFF TGCGCCAGCAGCTTTGGCGGGGGGAATTACAATGAGCAGTTCTTC
. . TRBJ1-1 TRBV30 CAWRRGMNTEAFF TGTGCCTGGAGGAGGGGGATGAACACTGAAGCTTTCTTT
. . TRBJ1-5 TRBV11-2 CASRPTGWGNQPQHF TGTGCCAGCAGACCGACAGGCTGGGGCAATCAGCCCCAGCATTTT
. . TRBJ1-3 TRBV19 CASSLDSGTLYSGNTIYF TGTGCCAGTAGTCTAGACTCCGGGACACTTTACTCTGGAAACACCATATATTTT
. TRBD1 TRBJ2-7 TRBV6-5 CASSRDRDEQYF TGTGCCAGCAGCCGGGACAGGGACGAGCAGTACTTC
once . TRBJ1-3 TRBV3-1/TRBV3-2 CASNSLGNTIYF TGTGCCAGCAACTCTTTAGGAAACACCATATATTTT
. . TRBJ1-1 TRBV30 CAWRGRFEAFF TGTGCCTGGAGGGGGAGATTTGAAGCTTTCTTT
. . TRBJ2-7 TRBV3-1/TRBV3-2 CASSQDRAYEQYF TGTGCCAGCAGCCAAGACCGAGCCTACGAGCAGTACTTC